This T cell receptor beta chain was sequenced for a study of spatial heterogeneity in lung cancer. Sample time point: sample taken at primary tumor resection. The CDR3 has 18 residues. Between the trimmed V and J ends, which lost 2 bases and 0 bases, there was a span of 18 bases. Looked up from germline, CDR1 is MNHEY and CDR2 is SVGAGI. Study-level points and caveats: Among blood samples, ubiquitous expanded tumor TCRs appeared more at resection than at follow-up.

One entry per CDR3 protein, called by TCRdb with MiXCR from the 5' RACE reads. This table holds 24,000 or so distinct CDR3 sequences, about 7% found once. In this sample, this clonotype turned up a few times. The antigen is undetermined. Specimen: PBMCs, collected at surgery. The chain has TRBV6-5 and TRBJ2-3; possibly TRBD1 or TRBD2 for D (6 bases each). The clonotype comes from a male donor with early-stage non-small cell lung cancer. As DNA, the CDR3 is TGTGCCAGCAGTTACGCTCGAACGGGGGCATCTAGCACAGATACGCAGTATTTT. Amino acids: CASSYARTGASSTDTQYF.